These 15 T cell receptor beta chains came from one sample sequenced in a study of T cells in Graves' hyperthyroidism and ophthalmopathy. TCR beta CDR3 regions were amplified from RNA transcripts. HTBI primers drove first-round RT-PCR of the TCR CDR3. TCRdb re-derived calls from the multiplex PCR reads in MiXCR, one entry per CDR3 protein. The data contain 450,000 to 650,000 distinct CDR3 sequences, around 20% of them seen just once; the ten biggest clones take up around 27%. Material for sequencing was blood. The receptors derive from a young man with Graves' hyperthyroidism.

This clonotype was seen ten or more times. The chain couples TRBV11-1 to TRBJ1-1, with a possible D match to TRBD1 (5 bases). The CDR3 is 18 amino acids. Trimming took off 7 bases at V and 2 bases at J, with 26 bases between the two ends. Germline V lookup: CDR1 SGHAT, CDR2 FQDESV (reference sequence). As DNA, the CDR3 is TGTGCCAGCACCTCACTTATCGATCCCGGGACGGCTAACACTGAAGCTTTCTTT. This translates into CASTSLIDPGTANTEAFF.

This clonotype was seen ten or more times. CDR3 nucleotide sequence: TGCAGCGCCTGGGCCTTGGCCTATGGCTACACCTTC. Translating it yields CSAWALAYGYTF. The chain combines TRBV29-1 with TRBJ1-2; D not resolved. The germline gives CDR1 SQVTM, CDR2 ANQGSEA. The CDR3 is 12 amino acids. Trimming pared 7 bases from V and 4 bases from J, leaving 13 bases between. Supplemented by reference TRBV29-1 and TRBJ1-2, the full variable domain reads SAVISQKPSRDICQRGTSLTIQCQVDSQVTMMFWYRQQPGQSLTLIATANQGSEATYESGFVIDKFPISRPNLTFSTLTVSNMSPEDSSIYLCSAWALAYGYTFGSGTRLTVV.

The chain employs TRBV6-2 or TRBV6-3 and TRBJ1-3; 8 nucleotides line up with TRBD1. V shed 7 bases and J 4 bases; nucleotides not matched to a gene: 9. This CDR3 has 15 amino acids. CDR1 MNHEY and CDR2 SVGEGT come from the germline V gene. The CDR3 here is CASNPGQDRGNTIYF. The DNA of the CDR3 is TGTGCCAGCAATCCGGGACAGGACCGAGGAAACACCATATATTTT.

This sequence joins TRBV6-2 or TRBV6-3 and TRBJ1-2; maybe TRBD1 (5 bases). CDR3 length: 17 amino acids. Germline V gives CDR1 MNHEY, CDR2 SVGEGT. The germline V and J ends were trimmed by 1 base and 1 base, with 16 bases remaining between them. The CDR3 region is CASSYFPRRGVNYGYTF. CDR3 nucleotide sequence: TGTGCCAGCAGTTACTTCCCTCGACGAGGGGTTAACTATGGCTACACCTTC.

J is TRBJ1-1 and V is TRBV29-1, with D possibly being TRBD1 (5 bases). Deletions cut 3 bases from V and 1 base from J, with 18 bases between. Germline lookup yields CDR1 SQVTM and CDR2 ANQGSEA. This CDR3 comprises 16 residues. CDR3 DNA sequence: TGCAGCGTTGACGAGGGGTTTGATGCCCAGAACACTGAAGCTTTCTTT. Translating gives CSVDEGFDAQNTEAFF.

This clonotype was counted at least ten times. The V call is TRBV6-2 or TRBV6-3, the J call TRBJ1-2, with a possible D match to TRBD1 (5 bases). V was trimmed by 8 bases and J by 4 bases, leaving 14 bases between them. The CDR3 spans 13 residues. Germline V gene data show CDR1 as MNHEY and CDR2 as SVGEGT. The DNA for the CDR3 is TGTGCCAGCGCTTCCGGACACTTCTATGGCTACACCTTC. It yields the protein CASASGHFYGYTF.

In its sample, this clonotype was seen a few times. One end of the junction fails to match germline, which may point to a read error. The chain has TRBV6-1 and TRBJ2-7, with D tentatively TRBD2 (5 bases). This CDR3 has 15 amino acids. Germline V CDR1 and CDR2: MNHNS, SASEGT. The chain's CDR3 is CASRGWGEGTYDQYF. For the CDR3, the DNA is TGTGCCAGCAGGGGTTGGGGAGAGGGAACCTACGATCAGTACTTC.

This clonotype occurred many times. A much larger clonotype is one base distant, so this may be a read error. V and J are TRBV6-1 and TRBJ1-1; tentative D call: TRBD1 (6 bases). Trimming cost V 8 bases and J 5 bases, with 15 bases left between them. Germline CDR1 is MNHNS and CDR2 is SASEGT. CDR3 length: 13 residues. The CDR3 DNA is TGTGCCAGCCGCCACCGGGGGCGAACTGAAGCTTTCTTT. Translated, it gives CASRHRGRTEAFF.

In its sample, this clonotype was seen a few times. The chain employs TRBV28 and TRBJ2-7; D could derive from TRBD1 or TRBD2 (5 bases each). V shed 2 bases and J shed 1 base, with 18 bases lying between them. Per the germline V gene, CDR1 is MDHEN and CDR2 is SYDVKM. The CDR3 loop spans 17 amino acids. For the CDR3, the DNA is TGTGCCAGCAGTTTACCACGGGACCCTTTGGGGTCCTACGAGCAGTACTTC. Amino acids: CASSLPRDPLGSYEQYF.

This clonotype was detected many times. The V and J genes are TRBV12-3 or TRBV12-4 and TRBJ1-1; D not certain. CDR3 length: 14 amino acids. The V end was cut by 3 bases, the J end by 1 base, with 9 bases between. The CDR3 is CASSFVGRNTEAFF. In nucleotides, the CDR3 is TGTGCCAGCAGTTTTGTGGGGAGGAACACTGAAGCTTTCTTT.

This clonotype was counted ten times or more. The CDR3, as DNA: TGTGCCAGCAGTGAGGACAGGGTCCGCGAGACCCAGTACTTC. Protein sequence: CASSEDRVRETQYF. The V call is TRBV6-1, the J call TRBJ2-5; 8 bases agree with TRBD1. Germline assignment: CDR1 MNHNS and CDR2 SASEGT. J lost 5 bases, V lost 3 bases, and 5 bases had no gene match. The CDR3 loop spans 14 amino acids.

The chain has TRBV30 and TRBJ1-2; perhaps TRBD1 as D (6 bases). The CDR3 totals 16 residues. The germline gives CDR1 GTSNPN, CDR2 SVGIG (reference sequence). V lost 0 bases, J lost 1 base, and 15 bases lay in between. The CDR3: CAWSVQQGIVNYGYTF. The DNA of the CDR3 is TGTGCCTGGAGTGTACAGCAGGGGATAGTTAACTATGGCTACACCTTC.

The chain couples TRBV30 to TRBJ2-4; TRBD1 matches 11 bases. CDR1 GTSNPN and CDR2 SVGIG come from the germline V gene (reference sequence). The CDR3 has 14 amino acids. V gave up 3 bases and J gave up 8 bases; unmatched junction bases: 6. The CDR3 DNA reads TGTGCCTGGAGGCCCCGGGACAGGGGGTACATTCAGTACTTC. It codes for CAWRPRDRGYIQYF.

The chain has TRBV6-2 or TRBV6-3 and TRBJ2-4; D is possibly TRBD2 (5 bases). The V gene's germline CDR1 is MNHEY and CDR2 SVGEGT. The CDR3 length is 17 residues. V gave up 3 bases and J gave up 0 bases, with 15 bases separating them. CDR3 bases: TGTGCCAGCAGTTATCTTACGGGGATCGTAGCCAAAAACATTCAGTACTTC. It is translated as CASSYLTGIVAKNIQYF.

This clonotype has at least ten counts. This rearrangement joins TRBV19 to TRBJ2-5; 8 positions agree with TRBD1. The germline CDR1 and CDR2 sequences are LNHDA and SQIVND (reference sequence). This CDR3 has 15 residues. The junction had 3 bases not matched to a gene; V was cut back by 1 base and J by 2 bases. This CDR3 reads CASSIGYRGQETQYF. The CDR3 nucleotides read TGTGCCAGTAGTATAGGTTACAGGGGGCAAGAGACCCAGTACTTC.